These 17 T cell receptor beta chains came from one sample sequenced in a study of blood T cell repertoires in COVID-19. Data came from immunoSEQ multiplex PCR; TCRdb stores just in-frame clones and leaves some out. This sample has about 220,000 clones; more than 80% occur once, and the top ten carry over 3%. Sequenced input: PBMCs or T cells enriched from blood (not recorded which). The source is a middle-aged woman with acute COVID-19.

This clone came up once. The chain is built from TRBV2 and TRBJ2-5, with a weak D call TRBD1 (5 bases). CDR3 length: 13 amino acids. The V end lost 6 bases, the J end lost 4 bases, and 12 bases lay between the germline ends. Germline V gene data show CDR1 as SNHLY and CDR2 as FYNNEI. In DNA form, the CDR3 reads TGTGCCAGCAGCAACCAGGGTACAGAGACCCAGTACTTC. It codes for CASSNQGTETQYF.

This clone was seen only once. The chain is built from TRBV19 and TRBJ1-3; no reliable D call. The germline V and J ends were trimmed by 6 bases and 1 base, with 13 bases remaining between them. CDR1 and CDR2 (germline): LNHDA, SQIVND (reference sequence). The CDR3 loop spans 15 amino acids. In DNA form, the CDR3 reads TGTGCCAGTAGCAACACAGAGTGGTCTGGAAACACCATATATTTT. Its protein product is CASSNTEWSGNTIYF.

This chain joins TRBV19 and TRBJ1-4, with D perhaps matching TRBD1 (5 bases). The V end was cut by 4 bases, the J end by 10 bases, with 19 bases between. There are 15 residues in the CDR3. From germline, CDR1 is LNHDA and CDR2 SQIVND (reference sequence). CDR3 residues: CASSNPTGYEAKLFF. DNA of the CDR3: TGTGCCAGTAGTAACCCTACAGGCTACGAGGCAAAACTGTTTTTT. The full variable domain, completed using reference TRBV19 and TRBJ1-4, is DGGITQSPKYLFRKEGQNVTLSCEQNLNHDAMYWYRQDPGQGLRLIYYSQIVNDFQKGDIAEGYSVSREKKESFPLTVTSAQKNPTAFYLCASSNPTGYEAKLFFGSGTQLSVL.

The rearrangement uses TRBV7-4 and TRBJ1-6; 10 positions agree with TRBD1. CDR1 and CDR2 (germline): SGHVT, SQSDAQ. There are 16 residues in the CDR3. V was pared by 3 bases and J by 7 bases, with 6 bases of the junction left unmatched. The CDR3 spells CASSLGQGIHNSPLHF. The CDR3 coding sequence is TGTGCCAGCAGCTTGGGACAGGGGATACACAATTCACCCCTCCACTTT.

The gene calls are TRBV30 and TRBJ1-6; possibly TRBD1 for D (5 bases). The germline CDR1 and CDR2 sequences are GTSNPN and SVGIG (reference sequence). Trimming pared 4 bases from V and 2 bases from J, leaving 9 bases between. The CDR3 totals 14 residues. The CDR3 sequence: CAWTGFAYNSPLHF. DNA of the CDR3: TGTGCCTGGACAGGGTTTGCCTATAATTCACCCCTCCACTTT.

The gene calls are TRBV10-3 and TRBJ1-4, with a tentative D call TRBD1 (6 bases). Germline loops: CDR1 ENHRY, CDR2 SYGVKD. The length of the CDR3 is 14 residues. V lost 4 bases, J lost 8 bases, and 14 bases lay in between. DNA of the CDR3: TGTGCCATCAGTGGGTGGGGGCAGCCCGAAAAACTGTTTTTT. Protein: CAISGWGQPEKLFF.

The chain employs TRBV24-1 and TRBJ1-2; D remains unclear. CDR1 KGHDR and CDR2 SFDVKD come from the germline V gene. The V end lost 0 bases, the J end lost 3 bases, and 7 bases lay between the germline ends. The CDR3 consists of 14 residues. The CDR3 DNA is TGTGCCACCAGTGATTTGTTCCAGGACTATGGCTACACCTTC. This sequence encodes CATSDLFQDYGYTF.

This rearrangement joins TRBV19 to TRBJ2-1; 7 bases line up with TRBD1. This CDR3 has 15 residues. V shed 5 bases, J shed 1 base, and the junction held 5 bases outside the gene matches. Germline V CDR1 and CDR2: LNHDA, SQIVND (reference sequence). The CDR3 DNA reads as TGTGCCAGTAGTTCGACAGGGTTTTCCTACAATGAGCAGTTCTTC. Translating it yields CASSSTGFSYNEQFF.

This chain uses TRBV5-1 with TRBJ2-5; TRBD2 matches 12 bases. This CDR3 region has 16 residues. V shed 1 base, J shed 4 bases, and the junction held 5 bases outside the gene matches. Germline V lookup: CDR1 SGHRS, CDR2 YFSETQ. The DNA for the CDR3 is TGCGCCAGCAGCTTGTCCGGACTAGCGGGGCGAGAGACCCAGTACTTC. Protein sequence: CASSLSGLAGRETQYF. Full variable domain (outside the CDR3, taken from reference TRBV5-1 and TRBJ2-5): KAGVTQTPRYLIKTRGQQVTLSCSPISGHRSVSWYQQTPGQGLQFLFEYFSETQRNKGNFPGRFSGRQFSNSRSEMNVSTLELGDSALYLCASSLSGLAGRETQYFGPGTRLLVL.

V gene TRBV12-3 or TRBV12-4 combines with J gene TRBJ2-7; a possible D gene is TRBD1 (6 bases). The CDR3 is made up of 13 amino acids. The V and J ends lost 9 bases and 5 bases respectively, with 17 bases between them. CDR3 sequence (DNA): TGTGCCAGACTTAACCGGACAGCCCACGAGCAGTACGTC. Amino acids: CARLNRTAHEQYV.

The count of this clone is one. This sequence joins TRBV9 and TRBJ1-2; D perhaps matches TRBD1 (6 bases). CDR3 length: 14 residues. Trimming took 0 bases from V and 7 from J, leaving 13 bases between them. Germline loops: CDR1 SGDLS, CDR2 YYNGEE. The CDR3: CASSVGSGVAGYTF. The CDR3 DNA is TGTGCCAGCAGCGTAGGGTCAGGGGTGGCTGGCTACACCTTC.

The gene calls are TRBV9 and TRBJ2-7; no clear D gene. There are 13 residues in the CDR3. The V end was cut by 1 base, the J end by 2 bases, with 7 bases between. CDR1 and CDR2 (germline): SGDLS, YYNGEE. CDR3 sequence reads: CASSVSPAYEQYF. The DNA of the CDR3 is TGTGCCAGCAGCGTATCCCCCGCCTACGAGCAGTACTTC.

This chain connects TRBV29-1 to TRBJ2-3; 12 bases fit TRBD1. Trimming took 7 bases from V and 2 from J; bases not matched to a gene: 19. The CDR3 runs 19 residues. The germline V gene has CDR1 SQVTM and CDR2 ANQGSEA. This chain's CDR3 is CSAKETGTGGVLDTDTQYF. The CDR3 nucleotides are TGCAGCGCCAAGGAGACCGGGACAGGGGGCGTTTTAGACACAGATACGCAGTATTTT.

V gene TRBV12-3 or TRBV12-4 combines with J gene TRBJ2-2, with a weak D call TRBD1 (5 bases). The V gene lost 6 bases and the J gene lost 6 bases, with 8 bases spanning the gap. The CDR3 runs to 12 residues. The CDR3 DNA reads TGTGCCAGCAGACTGGGGCCCGGGGAGCTGTTTTTT. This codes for CASRLGPGELFF.

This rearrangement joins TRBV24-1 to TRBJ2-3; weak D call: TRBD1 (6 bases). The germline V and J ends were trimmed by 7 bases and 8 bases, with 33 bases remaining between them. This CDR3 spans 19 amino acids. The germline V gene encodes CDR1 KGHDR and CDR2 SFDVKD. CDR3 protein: CATSRDANRDPKDCVTQYF. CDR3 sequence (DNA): TGTGCCACCAGCCGCGATGCTAACAGGGACCCAAAGGATTGTGTTACGCAGTATTTT.

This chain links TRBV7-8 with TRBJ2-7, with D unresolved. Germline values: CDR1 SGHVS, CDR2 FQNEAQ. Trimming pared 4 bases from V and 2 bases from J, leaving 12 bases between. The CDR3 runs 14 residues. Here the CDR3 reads CASSSYTETYEQYF. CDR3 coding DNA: TGTGCCAGCAGCTCGTACACGGAGACCTACGAGCAGTACTTC.

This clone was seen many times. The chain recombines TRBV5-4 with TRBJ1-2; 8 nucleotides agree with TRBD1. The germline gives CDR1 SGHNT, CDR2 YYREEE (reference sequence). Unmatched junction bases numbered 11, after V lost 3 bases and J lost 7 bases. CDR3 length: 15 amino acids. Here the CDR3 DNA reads TGTGCCAGCAGCTCGTGGACCGGGACAGGCACTGGCTACACCTTC. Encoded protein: CASSSWTGTGTGYTF.